Listed below are T cell receptor beta chains from one sample, sequenced in a study of OX40 agonist ivuxolimab in advanced cancers. Sequenced by immunoSEQ multiplex PCR; TCRdb stores in-frame clones only, minus some. This table has some 87,000 clones, about 93% appearing once. Source: CD4+ or CD8+ T cells sorted from blood, taken in a trial of the OX40 agonist ivuxolimab. Receptor source: an adult with an advanced solid tumor such as melanoma, head and neck, liver or kidney cancer. CDR3s include the opening cysteine and the closing phenylalanine or tryptophan. A D gene is named only where the DNA matches it firmly. Size tells how often a clone was seen (once, few, many) or the class of an expanded clone, and some rows leave it out.

j_gene | abundance | v_gene | d_gene | CDR3nt | CDR3aa
TRBJ2-6 | NA | TRBV11-3 | NA | TGTGCCAGCAGCTTAGGAGGGTACGGGGCCAACGTCCTGACTTTC | CASSLGGYGANVLTF
TRBJ2-3 | NA | TRBV13 | TRBD2 | TGTGCCAGCAGCTTAGGCCTCTTAGCGGGAGTCAAAGATACGCAGTATTTT | CASSLGLLAGVKDTQYF
TRBJ2-1 | NA | TRBV5-6 | TRBD2 | TGTGCCAGCAGCTTGGTATACACTAGCGGCAATGAGCAGTTCTTC | CASSLVYTSGNEQFF
TRBJ2-3 | NA | TRBV15 | TRBD2 | TGTGCCACCAGCAGAGACGGAGCAATAGCGGGCAGCACAGATACGCAGTATTTT | CATSRDGAIAGSTDTQYF
TRBJ1-1 | NA | TRBV6-4 | NA | TGTGCCAGCAGTGAAGGGACTGCCCAGTCGAACACTGAAGCTTTCTTT | CASSEGTAQSNTEAFF
TRBJ1-1 | NA | TRBV28 | TRBD1 | TGTGCCAGCAGTGAGAATCCGGGACAGCTGAACACTGAAGCTTTCTTT | CASSENPGQLNTEAFF
TRBJ2-7 | NA | TRBV7-9 | TRBD1 | TGTGCCAGCAACCAACAGGGGAACGAGCAGTACTTC | CASNQQGNEQYF
TRBJ2-3 | NA | TRBV5-4 | TRBD2 | TGTGCCAGCAGCTCCTGGCTAGCGGGAGGGGGTAGCACAGATACGCAGTATTTT | CASSSWLAGGGSTDTQYF
TRBJ2-1 | NA | TRBV11-3 | TRBD2 | TGTGCCAGCAGCTTAGGGGGACTAGCGGGGCGGGATGAGCAGTTCTTC | CASSLGGLAGRDEQFF
TRBJ2-7 | NA | TRBV5-1 | TRBD2 | TGCGCCAGCAGCTTGGGCGGGAGGGCCTACGAGCAGTACTTC | CASSLGGRAYEQYF
TRBJ1-1 | NA | TRBV11-3 | NA | TGTGCCAGCAGCCAAGGGACTGAAGCTTTCTTT | CASSQGTEAFF
TRBJ1-1 | NA | TRBV4-3 | NA | TGCGCCAGCAGCCAAGATTCCATAAAGGGTTTGGCTTCCACTGAAGCTTTCTTT | CASSQDSIKGLASTEAFF
TRBJ2-7 | NA | TRBV27 | TRBD2 | TGTGCCAGCAGTTTATCGATAAGCGGGGTTTACGAGCAGTACTTC | CASSLSISGVYEQYF
TRBJ1-4 | NA | TRBV30 | NA | TGTGCCTGGAGTGTACGATTAGGGGGAACTAATGAAAAACTGTTTTTT | CAWSVRLGGTNEKLFF
TRBJ1-1 | NA | TRBV7-2 | NA | TGTGCCAGCAGCTTAGTGGGTGACAGGCGGTACACTGAAGCTTTCTTT | CASSLVGDRRYTEAFF
TRBJ2-1 | few | TRBV10-2 | TRBD2 | TGCGCCAGCAGTGAGGATGGCGGGAGGGCTTTCAGTGAGCAGTTCTTC | CASSEDGGRAFSEQFF
TRBJ2-5 | NA | TRBV6-5 | NA | TGTGCCAGCAGACCCCGGGGGGCGCTCCCTAACTTC | CASRPRGALPNF